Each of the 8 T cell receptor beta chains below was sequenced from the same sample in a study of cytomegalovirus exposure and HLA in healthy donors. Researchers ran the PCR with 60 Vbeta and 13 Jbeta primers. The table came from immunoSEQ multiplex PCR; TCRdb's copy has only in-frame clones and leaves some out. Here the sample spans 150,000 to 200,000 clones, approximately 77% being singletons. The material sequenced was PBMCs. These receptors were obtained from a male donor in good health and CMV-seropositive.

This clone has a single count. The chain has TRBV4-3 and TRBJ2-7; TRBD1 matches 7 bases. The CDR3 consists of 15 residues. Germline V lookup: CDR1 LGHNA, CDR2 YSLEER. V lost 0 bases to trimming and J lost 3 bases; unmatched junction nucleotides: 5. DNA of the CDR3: TGCGCCAGCAGCCAAGATAGGGACAGAGACTACGAGCAGTACTTC. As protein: CASSQDRDRDYEQYF.

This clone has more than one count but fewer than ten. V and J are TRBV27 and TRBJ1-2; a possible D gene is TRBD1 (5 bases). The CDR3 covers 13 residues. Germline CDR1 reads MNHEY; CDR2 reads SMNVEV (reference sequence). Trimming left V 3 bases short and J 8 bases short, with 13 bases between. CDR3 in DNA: TGTGCCAGCAGTTTGGGGAGGTCAGGGGGCTACACCTTC. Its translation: CASSLGRSGGYTF.

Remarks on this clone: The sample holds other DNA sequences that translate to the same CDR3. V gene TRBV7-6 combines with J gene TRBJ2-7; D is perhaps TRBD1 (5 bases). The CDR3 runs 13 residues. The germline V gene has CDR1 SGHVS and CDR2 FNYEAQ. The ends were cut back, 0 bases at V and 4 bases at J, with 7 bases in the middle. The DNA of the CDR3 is TGTGCCAGCAGCTTAGCCCAGGGTTACGAGCAGTACTTC. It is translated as CASSLAQGYEQYF.

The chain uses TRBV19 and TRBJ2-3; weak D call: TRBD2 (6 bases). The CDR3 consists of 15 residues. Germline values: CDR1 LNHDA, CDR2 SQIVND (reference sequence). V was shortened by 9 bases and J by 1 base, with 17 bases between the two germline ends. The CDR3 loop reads CASRATSPRTDTQYF. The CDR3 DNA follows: TGTGCCAGCCGTGCTACTAGCCCCCGCACAGATACGCAGTATTTT.

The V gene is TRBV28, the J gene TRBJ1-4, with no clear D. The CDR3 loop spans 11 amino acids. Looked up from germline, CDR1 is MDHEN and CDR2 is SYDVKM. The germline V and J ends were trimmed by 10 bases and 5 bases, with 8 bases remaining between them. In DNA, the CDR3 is TGTGCCACTACGTTGAATGAAAAACTGTTTTTT. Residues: CATTLNEKLFF.

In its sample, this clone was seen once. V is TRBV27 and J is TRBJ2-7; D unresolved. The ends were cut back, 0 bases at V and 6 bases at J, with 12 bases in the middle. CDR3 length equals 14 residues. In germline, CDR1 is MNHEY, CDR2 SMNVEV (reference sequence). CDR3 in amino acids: CASSLSVVTGEQYF. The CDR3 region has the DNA TGTGCCAGCAGTTTATCGGTCGTTACCGGCGAGCAGTACTTC.

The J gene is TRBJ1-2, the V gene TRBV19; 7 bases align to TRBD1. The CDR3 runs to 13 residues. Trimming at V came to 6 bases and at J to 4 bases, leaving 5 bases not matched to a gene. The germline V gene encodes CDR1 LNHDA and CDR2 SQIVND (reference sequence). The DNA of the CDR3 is TGTGCCAGTAGAACAGGGGCCGGCTATGGCTACACCTTC. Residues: CASRTGAGYGYTF.

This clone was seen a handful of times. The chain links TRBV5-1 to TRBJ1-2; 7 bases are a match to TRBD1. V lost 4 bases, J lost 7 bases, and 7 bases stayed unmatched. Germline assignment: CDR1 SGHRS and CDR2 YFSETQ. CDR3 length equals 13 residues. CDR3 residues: CASSLRQGGGYTF. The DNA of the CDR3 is TGCGCCAGCAGCCTTCGACAGGGAGGTGGCTACACCTTC.